The 8 T cell receptor beta chains given below trace back to one sample, sequenced in a study of shared clonotypes between healthy human individuals. Sequencing used immunoSEQ multiplex PCR; TCRdb keeps in-frame clones, though not all of them. The table includes about 2.4 million clones, around 90% detected once. The material sequenced was naive CD4+ T cells sorted from blood. Documented subset: CD45RA+ positively selected. The receptors originated from a man aged 18 to 30 in good health.

Notes on this clone: Additional DNA sequences in this sample encode the identical CDR3. J is TRBJ2-3 and V is TRBV5-1; 8 bases line up with TRBD2. Per the germline V gene, CDR1 is SGHRS and CDR2 is YFSETQ. The CDR3 has 15 amino acids. Trimming removed 1 base from V and 4 bases from J; junction bases left unmatched: 5. This chain's CDR3 is CASSLTGGLADTQYF. DNA of the CDR3: TGCGCCAGCAGCTTGACGGGGGGGCTGGCAGATACGCAGTATTTT.

In the case of this clone: Compared with germline, one end of the junction differs, possibly owing to a read error. V gene TRBV7-7 combines with J gene TRBJ2-1; possible D gene TRBD1, 5 bases. The CDR3 is 14 amino acids. Germline CDR1 and CDR2: SSHAT and FNYEAQ (reference sequence). CDR3 sequence reads: CASSLGVGPSEQFF. The CDR3 coding sequence is TGTGCTAGCAGCTTAGGGGTTGGACCCTCGGAGCAGTTCTTC.

This chain links TRBV2 with TRBJ1-6, with D hard to call. The CDR3 totals 14 residues. The V end lost 4 bases, the J end lost 7 bases, and 11 bases lay between the germline ends. Per germline, CDR1 SNHLY and CDR2 FYNNEI. The CDR3 DNA is TGTGCCAGCAGTGGAGGGAACGGGAATTCACCCCTCCACTTT. This encodes CASSGGNGNSPLHF.

This clone has just one count. Other DNA sequences in this sample translate to the same CDR3. The V gene is TRBV2, the J gene TRBJ2-3; D gene uncertain. The CDR3 is made up of 13 amino acids. V was cut by 3 bases and J by 1 base, with 5 bases left in between. Per germline, CDR1 SNHLY and CDR2 FYNNEI. The CDR3 DNA is TGTGCCAGCAGTGAGGTAGGCACAGATACGCAGTATTTT. It translates to CASSEVGTDTQYF.

This chain joins TRBV4-1 and TRBJ2-2; D remains unclear. Germline V CDR1 and CDR2: MGHRA, YSYEKL. Trimming removed 1 base at V and 5 bases at J, with 5 bases between. This CDR3 spans 13 amino acids. Written as DNA, the CDR3 is TGCGCCAGCAGCCAAGGTTCTACCGGGGAGCTGTTTTTT. This codes for CASSQGSTGELFF.

The V call is TRBV7-2, the J call TRBJ2-7; perhaps TRBD2 as D (5 bases). The germline CDR1 and CDR2 sequences are SGHTA and FQGNSA. Trimming removed 2 bases at V and 8 bases at J, with 13 bases between. The CDR3 is 13 residues long. In DNA form, the CDR3 reads TGTGCCAGCAGCTTATCCCCTACTAGTAAGCAGTACTTC. Translating it yields CASSLSPTSKQYF.

The chain joins TRBV4-1 to TRBJ2-5; 10 bases are shared with TRBD1. Germline CDR1 MGHRA, CDR2 YSYEKL. This CDR3 comprises 15 residues. The ends lost 4 bases at V and 5 bases at J; junction bases unmatched: 7. CDR3 amino acids: CASSPGGTGDETQYF. CDR3 nucleotide sequence: TGCGCCAGCAGCCCGGGAGGGACAGGGGACGAGACCCAGTACTTC.

The rearrangement uses TRBV7-9 and TRBJ2-3; D perhaps matches TRBD1 (5 bases). The CDR3 spans 15 residues. V gave up 5 bases and J gave up 3 bases, with 15 bases separating them. In germline, CDR1 is SEHNR, CDR2 FQNEAQ (reference sequence). DNA for the CDR3: TGTGCCAGCAGCAGACAGCCCCTAGGGACAGATACGCAGTATTTT. As protein: CASSRQPLGTDTQYF. Full variable domain (outside the CDR3, taken from reference TRBV7-9 and TRBJ2-3): DTGVSQNPRHKITKRGQNVTFRCDPISEHNRLYWYRQTLGQGPEFLTYFQNEAQLEKSRLLSDRFSAERPKGSFSTLEIQRTEQGDSAMYLCASSRQPLGTDTQYFGPGTRLTVL.